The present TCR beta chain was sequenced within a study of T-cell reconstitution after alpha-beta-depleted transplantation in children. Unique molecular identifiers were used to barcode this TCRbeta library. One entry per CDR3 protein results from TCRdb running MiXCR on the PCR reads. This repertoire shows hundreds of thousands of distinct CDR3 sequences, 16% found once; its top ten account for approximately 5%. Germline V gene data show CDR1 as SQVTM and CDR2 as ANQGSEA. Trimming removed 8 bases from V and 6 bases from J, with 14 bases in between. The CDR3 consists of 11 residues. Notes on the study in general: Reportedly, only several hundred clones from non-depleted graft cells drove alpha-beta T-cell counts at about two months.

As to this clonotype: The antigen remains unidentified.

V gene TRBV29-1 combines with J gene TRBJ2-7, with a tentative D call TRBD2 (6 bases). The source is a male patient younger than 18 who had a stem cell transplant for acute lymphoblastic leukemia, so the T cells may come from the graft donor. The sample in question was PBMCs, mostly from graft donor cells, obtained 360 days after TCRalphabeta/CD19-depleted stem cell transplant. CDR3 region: CSLWSGVEQYF. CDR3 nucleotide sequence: TGCAGCCTTTGGTCGGGGGTCGAGCAGTACTTC.